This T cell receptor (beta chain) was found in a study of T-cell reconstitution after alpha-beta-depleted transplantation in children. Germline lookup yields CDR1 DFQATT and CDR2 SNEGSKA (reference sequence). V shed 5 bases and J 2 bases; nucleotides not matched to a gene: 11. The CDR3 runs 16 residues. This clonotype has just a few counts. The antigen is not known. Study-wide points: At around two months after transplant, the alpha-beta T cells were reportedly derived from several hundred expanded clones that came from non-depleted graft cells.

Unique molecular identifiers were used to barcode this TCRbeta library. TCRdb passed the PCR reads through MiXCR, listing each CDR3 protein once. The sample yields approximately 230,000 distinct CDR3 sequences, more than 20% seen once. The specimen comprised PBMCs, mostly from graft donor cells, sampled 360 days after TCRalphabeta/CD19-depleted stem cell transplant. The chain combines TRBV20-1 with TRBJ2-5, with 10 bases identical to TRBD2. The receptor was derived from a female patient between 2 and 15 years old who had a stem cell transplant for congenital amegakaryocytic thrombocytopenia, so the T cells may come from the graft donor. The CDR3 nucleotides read TGCAGTGCTCAACCGGGACTAGCGAAGAGGCAAGAGACCCAGTACTTC. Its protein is CSAQPGLAKRQETQYF.